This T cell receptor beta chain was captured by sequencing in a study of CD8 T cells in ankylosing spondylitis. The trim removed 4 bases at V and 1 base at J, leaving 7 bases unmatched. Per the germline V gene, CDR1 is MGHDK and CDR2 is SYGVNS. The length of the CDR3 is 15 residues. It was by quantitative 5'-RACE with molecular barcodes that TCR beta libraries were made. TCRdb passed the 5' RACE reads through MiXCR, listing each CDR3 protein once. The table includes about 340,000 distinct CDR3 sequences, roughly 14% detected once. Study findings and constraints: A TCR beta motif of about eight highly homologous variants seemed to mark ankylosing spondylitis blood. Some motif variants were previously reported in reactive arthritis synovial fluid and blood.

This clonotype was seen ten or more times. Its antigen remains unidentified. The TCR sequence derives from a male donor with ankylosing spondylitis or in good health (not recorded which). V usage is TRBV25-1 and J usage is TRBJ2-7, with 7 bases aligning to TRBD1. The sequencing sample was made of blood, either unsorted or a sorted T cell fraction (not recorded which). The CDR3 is CASSVPGTASYEQYF. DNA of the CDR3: TGTGCCAGCAGTGTACCCGGGACAGCTTCCTACGAGCAGTACTTC.